This T cell receptor beta chain was sequenced in a study of OX40 agonist ivuxolimab in advanced cancers. Clones were sequenced by immunoSEQ multiplex PCR, and TCRdb holds only the in-frame ones, with some missing. The sample yields fewer than 85,000 clones, around 85% seen once. CDR1 is SGHTA, CDR2 FQGNSA, per germline. With V trimmed by 5 bases and J by 2 bases, 7 bases remained unmatched. The length of the CDR3 is 15 residues. The clonotype originates from an adult with an advanced solid tumor such as melanoma, head and neck, liver or kidney cancer. The sequenced sample was CD4+ or CD8+ T cells sorted from blood, obtained in a trial of the OX40 agonist ivuxolimab. The chain carries TRBV7-2 and TRBJ2-7, with 9 bases lining up with TRBD1. CDR3 DNA: TGTGCCAGCAGCCCTTCAGGGACAGGGACCTACGAGCAGTACTTC. Translated: CASSPSGTGTYEQYF.